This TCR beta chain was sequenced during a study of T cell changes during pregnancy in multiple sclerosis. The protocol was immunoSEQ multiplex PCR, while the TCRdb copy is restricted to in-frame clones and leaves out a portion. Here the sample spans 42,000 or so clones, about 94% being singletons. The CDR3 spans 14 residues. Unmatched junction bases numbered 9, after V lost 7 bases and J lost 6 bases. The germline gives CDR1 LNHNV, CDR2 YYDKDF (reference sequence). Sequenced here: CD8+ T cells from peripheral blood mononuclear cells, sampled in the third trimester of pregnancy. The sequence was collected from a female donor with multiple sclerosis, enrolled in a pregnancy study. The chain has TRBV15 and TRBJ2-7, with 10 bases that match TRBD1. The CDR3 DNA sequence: TGTGCCACCACCGGACAGGGGGATTCTACCGAGCAGTACTTC. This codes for CATTGQGDSTEQYF. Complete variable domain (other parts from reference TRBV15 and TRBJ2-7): DAMVIQNPRYQVTQFGKPVTLSCSQTLNHNVMYWYQQKSSQAPKLLFHYYDKDFNNEADTPDNFQSRRPNTSFCFLDIRSPGLGDTAMYLCATTGQGDSTEQYFGPGTRLTVT.